This passage covers 30 T cell receptor beta chains from one sample sequenced in a study of T cell changes during pregnancy in multiple sclerosis. The protocol was immunoSEQ multiplex PCR, while the TCRdb copy is restricted to in-frame clones and leaves out a portion. The table shows 85,000 to 100,000 clones, with roughly 92% occurring only once. The sequencing here drew on peripheral blood, taken after pregnancy. The origin of the receptors is a female donor with multiple sclerosis, enrolled in a pregnancy study.

This sequence joins TRBV6-4 and TRBJ2-1; D might be TRBD1 (7 bases). V was cut by 2 bases and J by 7 bases, with 15 bases left in between. Germline CDR1 is MRHNA and CDR2 is SNTAGT. This CDR3 comprises 15 residues. The chain's CDR3 is CASSDGLKQGNEQFF. The CDR3 DNA reads as TGTGCCAGCAGTGACGGACTAAAACAGGGGAATGAGCAGTTCTTC.

The V gene is TRBV18, the J gene TRBJ2-1; the match to TRBD2 covers 11 bases. Per the germline V gene, CDR1 is KGHSH and CDR2 is LQKENI. The CDR3 has 16 amino acids. Losses at the gene ends were 4 bases for V and 6 bases for J; bases not matched to a gene: 8. CDR3 sequence: CASSQGLAGGTNEQFF. As DNA, the CDR3 is TGTGCCAGCTCACAAGGGCTAGCGGGAGGAACCAATGAGCAGTTCTTC.

The J gene is TRBJ2-7, the V gene TRBV4-3; TRBD2 aligns across 9 bases. The V and J ends lost 3 bases and 2 bases, in that order; junction bases with no gene match: 8. CDR3 length equals 16 residues. Germline values: CDR1 LGHNA, CDR2 YSLEER. CDR3 nucleotides: TGCGCCAGCAGCCAGGGGATAGCGGGGGCAACCTACGAGCAGTACTTC. Translated: CASSQGIAGATYEQYF.

V and J are TRBV5-4 and TRBJ2-6; tentative D call: TRBD2 (6 bases). Germline CDR1 SGHNT, CDR2 YYREEE (reference sequence). V was pared by 4 bases and J by 5 bases, with 13 bases between. This CDR3 is 15 amino acids long. The CDR3 is CASSDPGLRANVLTF. CDR3 coding DNA: TGTGCCAGCAGCGACCCGGGACTGCGGGCCAACGTCCTGACTTTC.

This sequence joins TRBV5-1 and TRBJ2-7, with 8 nucleotides matching TRBD1. This CDR3 is built from 14 residues. The V gene's germline CDR1 is SGHRS and CDR2 YFSETQ. Unmatched junction bases numbered 5, after V lost 0 bases and J lost 6 bases. The CDR3 here is CASSLAQGAGEQYF. CDR3 sequence (DNA): TGCGCCAGCAGCTTGGCTCAGGGGGCTGGCGAGCAGTACTTC.

The chain employs TRBV30 and TRBJ2-5; maybe TRBD1 (5 bases). Between the trimmed V and J ends, which lost 3 bases and 4 bases, there was a span of 9 bases. Per germline, CDR1 GTSNPN and CDR2 SVGIG (reference sequence). The CDR3 covers 12 residues. CDR3 sequence: CAWRGARETQYF. CDR3 bases: TGTGCCTGGAGAGGGGCCCGAGAGACCCAGTACTTC.

This chain uses TRBV5-1 with TRBJ1-1, with D maybe TRBD1 (5 bases). Germline loops: CDR1 SGHRS, CDR2 YFSETQ. V was pared by 3 bases and J by 4 bases, with 10 bases between. CDR3 length equals 13 residues. The CDR3 DNA reads TGCGCCAGCAGCTCTCAGGGTTCCACTGAAGCTTTCTTT. Amino acids: CASSSQGSTEAFF.

The rearrangement joins TRBV18 to TRBJ2-1, with a possible D match to TRBD2 (5 bases). CDR1 is KGHSH and CDR2 is LQKENI in the germline V gene. Trimming took off 2 bases at V and 9 bases at J, with 20 bases between the two ends. This CDR3 contains 16 residues. The CDR3 region is CASSPTYSGSLTEQFF. For the CDR3, the DNA is TGTGCCAGCTCACCAACGTACAGCGGCAGTCTAACTGAGCAGTTCTTC.

J is TRBJ2-1 and V is TRBV29-1, with unresolved D. This CDR3 contains 11 residues. V was shortened by 6 bases and J by 7 bases, with 10 bases between the two germline ends. CDR1 is SQVTM, CDR2 ANQGSEA, per germline. The CDR3 region is CSVAEENEQFF. In DNA form, the CDR3 reads TGCAGCGTCGCCGAGGAAAATGAGCAGTTCTTC.

This chain links TRBV7-9 with TRBJ1-2; 11 nucleotides align to TRBD1. Germline V lookup: CDR1 SEHNR, CDR2 FQNEAQ (reference sequence). CDR3 size: 16 residues. With V trimmed by 5 bases and J by 5 bases, 10 bases remained unmatched. The CDR3 protein is CASSPSPGQGVYGYTF. The CDR3 nucleotides read TGTGCCAGCAGCCCCTCCCCGGGACAGGGGGTTTATGGCTACACCTTC. Drawing the rest from reference TRBV7-9 and TRBJ1-2, the complete variable domain is DTGVSQNPRHKITKRGQNVTFRCDPISEHNRLYWYRQTLGQGPEFLTYFQNEAQLEKSRLLSDRFSAERPKGSFSTLEIQRTEQGDSAMYLCASSPSPGQGVYGYTFGSGTRLTVV.

The J gene is TRBJ1-4, the V gene TRBV7-6, with D uncertain. The ends were cut back, 4 bases at V and 0 bases at J, with 9 bases in the middle. Germline lookup yields CDR1 SGHVS and CDR2 FNYEAQ. This CDR3 contains 15 residues. This CDR3 reads CASSSDITTNEKLFF. CDR3 DNA: TGTGCCAGCAGCTCAGACATCACAACTAATGAAAAACTGTTTTTT.

The gene calls are TRBV19 and TRBJ2-1, with no clear D. The CDR3 is 15 residues long. Trimming pared 3 bases from V and 1 base from J, leaving 10 bases between. Germline values: CDR1 LNHDA, CDR2 SQIVND (reference sequence). CDR3 sequence (DNA): TGTGCCAGTAGTATCACCCGGGTGTCCTACAATGAGCAGTTCTTC. Translated, it gives CASSITRVSYNEQFF.

The chain carries TRBV11-3 and TRBJ2-1; 9 bases match TRBD2. The germline V gene encodes CDR1 SGHNT and CDR2 YENEEA. V was clipped by 3 bases and J by 12 bases; unmatched bases: 6. This CDR3 region has 13 residues. CDR3 loop: CASSFASGVMQFF. As DNA, the CDR3 is TGTGCCAGCAGCTTTGCTAGCGGGGTCATGCAGTTCTTC.

The chain is built from TRBV6-6 and TRBJ2-1; 8 bases are a match to TRBD1. Trimming at V came to 6 bases and at J to 8 bases, leaving 15 bases not matched to a gene. The CDR3 totals 16 residues. Germline V lookup: CDR1 MNHNY, CDR2 SVGAGI (reference sequence). CDR3 sequence (DNA): TGTGCCAGCAGGGACGGGGACAGGACGTTTTACCATGAGCAGTTCTTC. Its protein is CASRDGDRTFYHEQFF.

This chain connects TRBV5-1 to TRBJ1-6; 7 bases agree with TRBD1. CDR1 is SGHRS and CDR2 is YFSETQ in the germline V gene. The length of the CDR3 is 14 residues. V dropped 4 bases and J dropped 7; count of bases not matched to a gene: 5. The DNA for the CDR3 is TGCGCCAGCAGCGTGGGACAGCTGAATTCACCCCTCCACTTT. Its protein product is CASSVGQLNSPLHF.

The J gene is TRBJ2-1, the V gene TRBV5-1; 9 bases map to TRBD1. V trimming: 2 bases; J trimming: 6 bases; junction bases outside the gene matches: 9. This CDR3 spans 16 amino acids. The germline V gene has CDR1 SGHRS and CDR2 YFSETQ. CDR3 sequence: CASSFVSGTGFNEQFF. The CDR3 nucleotides are TGCGCCAGCAGCTTTGTTTCCGGGACAGGGTTCAATGAGCAGTTCTTC.

The gene calls are TRBV29-1 and TRBJ1-1; 8 positions match TRBD1. V dropped 1 base and J dropped 5; count of bases not matched to a gene: 9. Germline V gene sequence: CDR1 SQVTM, CDR2 ANQGSEA. The CDR3 loop spans 15 amino acids. The CDR3 nucleotides are TGCAGCGTTGAAGTCAGGGGGCAGGGGGCAACTGAAGCTTTCTTT. It specifies CSVEVRGQGATEAFF.

V is TRBV9 and J is TRBJ2-7; 10 nucleotides align to TRBD1. This CDR3 contains 15 residues. The trim removed 3 bases at V and 3 bases at J, leaving 6 bases unmatched. Germline V CDR1 and CDR2: SGDLS, YYNGEE. CDR3 coding DNA: TGTGCCAGCAGCGCCCGACAGGGGGCCGACTACGAGCAGTACTTC. Translating gives CASSARQGADYEQYF.

The chain carries TRBV30 and TRBJ1-2; D gene ambiguous. The V gene lost 8 bases and the J gene lost 0 bases, with 13 bases spanning the gap. This CDR3 contains 13 residues. Germline loops: CDR1 GTSNPN, CDR2 SVGIG (reference sequence). CDR3 coding DNA: TGTGCCCGGAAGCTAGGAGCTAACTATGGCTACACCTTC. Translating gives CARKLGANYGYTF.

The chain uses TRBV19 and TRBJ1-1; the match to TRBD1 covers 7 bases. Losses at the gene ends were 5 bases for V and 7 bases for J; bases not matched to a gene: 13. In germline, CDR1 is LNHDA, CDR2 SQIVND (reference sequence). The CDR3 is 15 residues long. The CDR3 nucleotides read TGTGCCAGTAGTTCACCCGGGCCCCAGGGGGTTGAAGCTTTCTTT. Encoded protein: CASSSPGPQGVEAFF. The full variable domain, rest sourced from reference TRBV19 and TRBJ1-1, is DGGITQSPKYLFRKEGQNVTLSCEQNLNHDAMYWYRQDPGQGLRLIYYSQIVNDFQKGDIAEGYSVSREKKESFPLTVTSAQKNPTAFYLCASSSPGPQGVEAFFGQGTRLTVV.

V gene TRBV19 combines with J gene TRBJ2-3; 7 positions match TRBD2. The trim removed 5 bases at V and 5 bases at J, leaving 10 bases unmatched. The CDR3 consists of 15 residues. Germline V gene lookup returns CDR1 LNHDA and CDR2 SQIVND (reference sequence). CDR3 DNA: TGTGCCAGTAGTTTCCCCGGGAGGCAGGTAGATACGCAGTATTTT. Protein product: CASSFPGRQVDTQYF.

The chain joins TRBV9 to TRBJ2-7; 7 bases map to TRBD1. The CDR3 consists of 14 residues. The junction had 8 bases not matched to a gene; V was cut back by 2 bases and J by 6 bases. The germline V gene has CDR1 SGDLS and CDR2 YYNGEE. For the CDR3, the DNA is TGTGCCAGCAGCGTGACAGGGTGGTCCGGCGAGCAGTACTTC. Encoded protein: CASSVTGWSGEQYF.

The chain couples TRBV5-6 to TRBJ2-3; 7 bases fit TRBD2. The V segment lost 0 bases and the J segment 2 bases; nucleotides outside the gene matches: 12. The CDR3 has 18 residues. Germline V gene data show CDR1 as SGHDT and CDR2 as YYEEEE. The chain's CDR3 is CASSLGTLASGFTDTQYF. For the CDR3, the DNA is TGTGCCAGCAGCTTGGGCACACTGGCTAGCGGATTCACAGATACGCAGTATTTT. The variable domain in full, completed from reference TRBV5-6 and TRBJ2-3, reads DAGVTQSPTHLIKTRGQQVTLRCSPKSGHDTVSWYQQALGQGPQFIFQYYEEEERQRGNFPDRFSGHQFPNYSSELNVNALLLGDSALYLCASSLGTLASGFTDTQYFGPGTRLTVL.

The J gene is TRBJ2-5, the V gene TRBV7-2; TRBD1 aligns across 7 bases. The CDR3 has 16 residues. J was trimmed by 1 base and V by 4 bases; bases with no gene match: 9. Germline V gives CDR1 SGHTA, CDR2 FQGNSA. CDR3 in amino acids: CASSSLRTGLQETQYF. The CDR3 nucleotides are TGTGCCAGCAGCTCTCTACGGACAGGCCTCCAAGAGACCCAGTACTTC. The full variable domain, completed using reference TRBV7-2 and TRBJ2-5, is GAGVSQSPSNKVTEKGKDVELRCDPISGHTALYWYRQSLGQGLEFLIYFQGNSAPDKSGLPSDRFSAERTGGSVSTLTIQRTQQEDSAVYLCASSSLRTGLQETQYFGPGTRLLVL.

V and J are TRBV28 and TRBJ2-7; TRBD2 matches at 10 bases. Germline assignment: CDR1 MDHEN and CDR2 SYDVKM. The CDR3 runs 15 residues. The ends lost 2 bases at V and 1 base at J; junction bases unmatched: 2. The CDR3 nucleotides are TGTGCCAGCAGTTTAGGACTAGCGGTGTCCTACGAGCAGTACTTC. This codes for CASSLGLAVSYEQYF.

The chain employs TRBV19 and TRBJ1-2; 8 bases are shared with TRBD1. CDR3 length: 16 amino acids. The junction had 16 bases not matched to a gene; V was cut back by 9 bases and J by 4 bases. Germline-derived CDR1 and CDR2 are LNHDA and SQIVND (reference sequence). CDR3 in amino acids: CASSPFSQGVSYGYTF. The DNA for the CDR3 is TGTGCCAGCTCACCCTTTTCACAGGGGGTGAGCTATGGCTACACCTTC.

This chain joins TRBV19 and TRBJ1-2, with 7 bases identical to TRBD1. CDR3 length: 17 residues. V dropped 7 bases and J dropped 4; count of bases not matched to a gene: 18. The germline CDR1 and CDR2 sequences are LNHDA and SQIVND (reference sequence). CDR3 residues: CASTPLGQAPSPYGYTF. CDR3 sequence (DNA): TGTGCCAGTACCCCCCTCGGACAGGCCCCTTCTCCCTATGGCTACACCTTC.

The J gene is TRBJ2-5, the V gene TRBV5-6; 9 nucleotides line up with TRBD1. CDR1 is SGHDT and CDR2 is YYEEEE in the germline V gene. This CDR3 has 16 amino acids. After removal of 4 bases from V and 5 bases from J, the junction contained 12 bases not matched to a gene. The CDR3 spells CASSRLAGTGLETQYF. Here the CDR3 DNA reads TGTGCCAGCAGCAGATTAGCCGGGACAGGGTTGGAGACCCAGTACTTC.

The chain links TRBV6-5 to TRBJ2-2; D call uncertain. The CDR3 length is 14 residues. Germline V gene lookup returns CDR1 MNHEY and CDR2 SVGAGI. V lost 2 bases to trimming and J lost 4 bases, with 8 bases between them. CDR3 sequence: CASSYTSITGELFF. Here the CDR3 DNA reads TGTGCCAGCAGTTACACGAGCATCACCGGGGAGCTGTTTTTT.

The CDR3 spells CASSFSGRDNEQFF. CDR3 DNA sequence: TGCGCCAGCAGCTTTAGCGGGAGGGACAATGAGCAGTTCTTC. This chain joins TRBV5-1 and TRBJ2-1; 11 bases map to TRBD2. The CDR3 spans 14 residues. Germline V lookup: CDR1 SGHRS, CDR2 YFSETQ. The trim removed 2 bases at V and 5 bases at J, leaving 0 bases unmatched.